The next 23 T cell receptor beta chains were all read from a single sample in a study of OX40 agonist ivuxolimab in advanced cancers. Clones were read by immunoSEQ multiplex PCR, and TCRdb kept only the in-frame ones, dropping some. The sample lists approximately 67,000 clones; 70% to 90% were seen once. The starting material was CD4+ or CD8+ T cells sorted from blood, obtained in a trial of the OX40 agonist ivuxolimab. The receptors were sampled from an adult with an advanced solid tumor such as melanoma, head and neck, liver or kidney cancer.

The chain couples TRBV27 to TRBJ1-6; a possible D gene is TRBD1 (6 bases). The V gene's germline CDR1 is MNHEY and CDR2 SMNVEV (reference sequence). With 2 bases removed from V and 10 bases from J, the gap between germline ends came to 12 bases. This CDR3 is 14 amino acids long. The CDR3 spells CASSLRRGASPLHF. The DNA of the CDR3 is TGTGCCAGCAGTTTACGTAGGGGGGCCTCACCCCTCCACTTT.

The table lists this clone with a count of one. The CDR3 DNA reads TGTGCCAGCAGCCCCTCGGGGGGGCGGCAGTTCTTC. Translated: CASSPSGGRQFF. V and J are TRBV7-2 and TRBJ2-1; TRBD2 agrees at 8 bases. This CDR3 has 12 amino acids. Germline CDR1 is SGHTA and CDR2 is FQGNSA. V lost 5 bases to trimming and J lost 12 bases; unmatched junction nucleotides: 6.

The sample holds a few counts of this clone. The chain links TRBV29-1 to TRBJ1-1, with 8 bases fitting TRBD1. This CDR3 region has 12 residues. V shed 6 bases and J 1 base; nucleotides not matched to a gene: 1. CDR1 is SQVTM and CDR2 is ANQGSEA in the germline V gene. CDR3 nucleotide sequence: TGCAGCGTCGGGACAGGGAACACTGAAGCTTTCTTT. This translates into CSVGTGNTEAFF.

This chain joins TRBV28 and TRBJ1-2, with D uncertain. V was cut by 3 bases and J by 2 bases, with 10 bases left in between. CDR3 length equals 14 residues. Germline CDR1 MDHEN, CDR2 SYDVKM. The chain's CDR3 is CASSFLGGNYGYTF. CDR3 sequence (DNA): TGTGCCAGCAGTTTCCTGGGCGGAAACTATGGCTACACCTTC.

This chain connects TRBV7-8 to TRBJ2-7, with 7 bases identical to TRBD2. The germline gives CDR1 SGHVS, CDR2 FQNEAQ. The ends lost 3 bases at V and 5 bases at J; junction bases unmatched: 10. The CDR3 contains 15 residues. Here the CDR3 reads CASSLVRRGINEQYF. The CDR3 DNA is TGTGCCAGCAGCTTGGTAAGGCGGGGGATAAACGAGCAGTACTTC.

The CDR3 coding sequence is TGCAGCGCCGGAGGGGGGCGGAACACTGAAGCTTTCTTT. It is translated as CSAGGGRNTEAFF. The chain is built from TRBV29-1 and TRBJ1-1, with a possible D match to TRBD1 (6 bases). The CDR3 is made up of 13 amino acids. V lost 7 bases, J lost 1 base, and 13 bases lay in between. Germline V gene data show CDR1 as SQVTM and CDR2 as ANQGSEA.

The chain uses TRBV25-1 and TRBJ2-3, with 10 bases aligning to TRBD2. V shed 4 bases and J 0 bases; nucleotides not matched to a gene: 4. The germline V gene encodes CDR1 MGHDK and CDR2 SYGVNS. The CDR3 runs to 16 residues. CDR3 amino acids: CASSGTSGPSTDTQYF. CDR3 nucleotide sequence: TGTGCCAGCAGTGGGACTAGCGGACCTAGCACAGATACGCAGTATTTT.

The chain recombines TRBV30 with TRBJ2-1; 9 bases are a match to TRBD2. Per germline, CDR1 GTSNPN and CDR2 SVGIG (reference sequence). This CDR3 has 14 amino acids. J was trimmed by 8 bases and V by 5 bases; bases with no gene match: 10. CDR3 amino acids: CAWRRGLASDEQFF. The CDR3 nucleotides read TGTGCCTGGCGCAGGGGACTAGCTAGCGATGAGCAGTTCTTC.

CDR3 nucleotide sequence: TGTGCCAGCAGTCGAAATAGGTGGAACACTGAAGCTTTCTTT. Translation gives CASSRNRWNTEAFF. The gene calls are TRBV7-9 and TRBJ1-1; no reliable D call. This CDR3 comprises 14 residues. Deletions cut 6 bases from V and 1 base from J, with 12 bases between. Germline V gene lookup returns CDR1 SEHNR and CDR2 FQNEAQ (reference sequence).

The chain employs TRBV2 and TRBJ2-3; 7 bases map to TRBD2. In germline, CDR1 is SNHLY, CDR2 FYNNEI. The CDR3 sequence is 14 residues long. The trim removed 2 bases at V and 8 bases at J, leaving 7 bases unmatched. In DNA form, the CDR3 reads TGTGCCAGCAGTGAAATATCTAGCGGCGGTACGCAGTATTTT. It encodes CASSEISSGGTQYF. Looking up the rest from reference TRBV2 and TRBJ2-3 gives the full variable domain: EPEVTQTPSHQVTQMGQEVILRCVPISNHLYFYWYRQILGQKVEFLVSFYNNEISEKSEIFDDQFSVERPDGSNFTLKIRSTKLEDSAMYFCASSEISSGGTQYFGPGTRLTVL.

The chain has TRBV5-1 and TRBJ2-1, with 7 bases lining up with TRBD1. The V and J ends lost 5 bases and 2 bases, in that order; junction bases with no gene match: 7. CDR3 length: 15 amino acids. CDR1 SGHRS and CDR2 YFSETQ come from the germline V gene. The CDR3: CASRPGTATYNEQFF. The DNA of the CDR3 is TGCGCCAGCAGACCCGGGACAGCCACCTACAATGAGCAGTTCTTC.

V gene TRBV11-3 combines with J gene TRBJ2-1; perhaps D is TRBD1 or TRBD2 (5 bases each). CDR1 and CDR2 from the germline V gene are SGHNT and YENEEA. The CDR3 contains 13 residues. The V end lost 2 bases, the J end lost 8 bases, and 10 bases lay between the germline ends. CDR3 nucleotides: TGTGCCAGCAGCTTAAAACGAGGGGATGAGCAGTTCTTC. This codes for CASSLKRGDEQFF.

J is TRBJ1-5 and V is TRBV28; 7 positions agree with TRBD1. This CDR3 has 17 residues. Per the germline V gene, CDR1 is MDHEN and CDR2 is SYDVKM. With V trimmed by 0 bases and J by 1 base, 6 bases remained unmatched. The CDR3 region is CASSLWNPGQSNQPQHF. The DNA of the CDR3 is TGTGCCAGCAGTTTATGGAACCCGGGACAGAGCAATCAGCCCCAGCATTTT.

V is TRBV5-1 and J is TRBJ2-1, with 14 bases aligning to TRBD2. J gave up 3 bases and V 2 bases, and 7 bases lay outside the gene matches. The CDR3 extends over 18 amino acids. Germline V gene data show CDR1 as SGHRS and CDR2 as YFSETQ. This CDR3 is CASSLGTSGRRLYNEQFF. The CDR3 bases are TGCGCCAGCAGCTTAGGGACTAGCGGGAGACGGCTCTACAATGAGCAGTTCTTC.

This chain links TRBV11-2 with TRBJ1-4; the D gene is possibly TRBD1 (5 bases). V was clipped by 0 bases and J by 0 bases, with 14 bases between them. CDR1 SGHAT and CDR2 FQNNGV come from the germline V gene. The CDR3 loop spans 18 amino acids. CDR3 bases: TGTGCCAGCAGCTTAGATCGCGGGGGGATTGCAACTAATGAAAAACTGTTTTTT. It specifies CASSLDRGGIATNEKLFF.

The chain uses TRBV6-6 and TRBJ2-2, with 7 bases identical to TRBD1. The J segment lost 7 bases and the V segment lost 6 bases, leaving 5 bases of the junction unmatched. The CDR3 consists of 13 residues. CDR1 and CDR2 from the germline V gene are MNHNY and SVGAGI (reference sequence). Here the CDR3 reads CASSRTGGGELFF. The CDR3 DNA follows: TGTGCCAGCAGCCGGACAGGAGGCGGGGAGCTGTTTTTT.

This clone showed up just once. V and J are TRBV9 and TRBJ2-1; 9 bases are shared with TRBD2. The CDR3 is made up of 17 amino acids. The trim removed 3 bases at V and 9 bases at J, leaving 16 bases unmatched. Per the germline V gene, CDR1 is SGDLS and CDR2 is YYNGEE. The CDR3 DNA follows: TGTGCCAGCAGCGCAGAGCATGGCGGGGGGGTGTGGAGTGAGCAGTTCTTC. Translating gives CASSAEHGGGVWSEQFF.

The rearrangement uses TRBV5-1 and TRBJ2-7, with 11 bases identical to TRBD1. Germline CDR1 reads SGHRS; CDR2 reads YFSETQ. With 4 bases clipped from V and 6 bases from J, the junction kept 6 bases outside the gene matches. CDR3 length equals 14 residues. The CDR3 loop reads CASSGSGTGGEQYF. CDR3 nucleotides: TGCGCCAGCAGCGGCTCCGGGACAGGGGGCGAGCAGTACTTC.

The gene calls are TRBV30 and TRBJ1-6, with 11 bases fitting TRBD1. Germline V gives CDR1 GTSNPN, CDR2 SVGIG (reference sequence). Losses at the gene ends were 3 bases for V and 10 bases for J; bases not matched to a gene: 5. The CDR3 runs 14 residues. CDR3 sequence (DNA): TGTGCCTGGAGGGTCGGGACAGGGGGATCACCCCTCCACTTT. This encodes CAWRVGTGGSPLHF. Supplemented by reference TRBV30 and TRBJ1-6, the full variable domain reads SQTIHQWPATLVQPVGSPLSLECTVEGTSNPNLYWYRQAAGRGLQLLFYSVGIGQISSEVPQNLSASRPQDRQFILSSKKLLLSDSGFYLCAWRVGTGGSPLHFGNGTRLTVT.

This clone was observed a handful of times. V is TRBV7-3 and J is TRBJ1-2; D is unresolved. V gave up 2 bases and J gave up 0 bases, with 10 bases separating them. This CDR3 is 15 amino acids long. CDR1 is SGHTA and CDR2 is FQGTGA in the germline V gene. CDR3 nucleotide sequence: TGTGCCAGCAGCTTAGCCGACGGTACTAACTATGGCTACACCTTC. Amino acids: CASSLADGTNYGYTF.

V usage is TRBV28 and J usage is TRBJ2-7; D possibly corresponds to TRBD2 (6 bases). Germline V gene data show CDR1 as MDHEN and CDR2 as SYDVKM. CDR3 length equals 12 residues. V was clipped by 8 bases and J by 3 bases, with 11 bases between them. CDR3 sequence: CASSVGGYEQYF. The CDR3 region has the DNA TGTGCCAGCTCCGTGGGGGGCTACGAGCAGTACTTC.

The gene calls are TRBV7-8 and TRBJ2-5; TRBD1 aligns across 7 bases. The CDR3 contains 13 residues. Germline CDR1 and CDR2: SGHVS and FQNEAQ. J gave up 5 bases and V 5 bases, and 5 bases lay outside the gene matches. The CDR3 coding sequence is TGTGCCAGCAGCCGACAGGGTGGGGAGACCCAGTACTTC. This translates into CASSRQGGETQYF.

The chain is built from TRBV27 and TRBJ2-2; no firm D call. Germline V gene data show CDR1 as MNHEY and CDR2 as SMNVEV (reference sequence). The CDR3 contains 14 residues. V shed 7 bases and J shed 3 bases, with 12 bases lying between them. The CDR3 reads CASTTTWDTGELFF. The CDR3 DNA is TGTGCCAGCACCACTACATGGGACACCGGGGAGCTGTTTTTT.